This T cell receptor beta chain was found in a study of neurological immune-mediated disorders. This clonotype was picked up many times. From germline, CDR1 is LNHNV and CDR2 YYDKDF (reference sequence). The CDR3 runs to 16 residues. Trimming removed 5 bases from V and 5 bases from J; junction bases left unmatched: 11. The starting material, 2 million PBMCs stored at -80 C, gave rise to the unsorted libraries. Template-switch 5'RACE cDNA synthesis added a 10-nucleotide unique molecular identifier. TCRdb reanalysed the 5' RACE reads using MiXCR and keeps one entry per CDR3 protein. The data contain some 95,000 distinct CDR3 sequences, 3% to 4% of them seen just once; the ten biggest clones take up around 6%.

The V gene is TRBV15, the J gene TRBJ1-4; 7 nucleotides line up with TRBD1. The receptor's source is a young woman with multiple sclerosis. Specimen: PBMCs. The CDR3 here is CATSPRGLQGNEKLFF. The DNA for the CDR3 is TGTGCCACCAGCCCCAGGGGGTTACAGGGAAATGAAAAACTGTTTTTT. The full variable domain, with the rest looked up from reference TRBV15 and TRBJ1-4, is DAMVIQNPRYQVTQFGKPVTLSCSQTLNHNVMYWYQQKSSQAPKLLFHYYDKDFNNEADTPDNFQSRRPNTSFCFLDIRSPGLGDTAMYLCATSPRGLQGNEKLFFGSGTQLSVL.